This TCR beta chain was retrieved from a study of tumor-infiltrating lymphocytes in primary liver carcinoma (dated by TCRdb to about 2017). Turning to the overall study: Hepatocellular carcinoma (four) or combined HCC and intrahepatic cholangiocarcinoma (one) was present in the five patients, who were three men and two women aged 30 to 69 years. Each sample produced about 3.5 to 7.5 million productive TCRbeta reads, and read depth showed no significant difference between tissue types. High reproducibility was observed for the technical replicate repertoires, with mean shared-clone rates around 0.89 and correlation coefficients above 0.98. The five patients had tumors staged T1-T3 N0M0, with maximum diameters ranging from roughly 4.2 to 11 cm. TCRbeta repertoire sequencing, expression microarrays and whole-exome sequencing were combined in the study across five regions of each liver tumor, with adjacent normal tissue and blood also included. A total of 35 or so specimens from 5 patients went through TCRbeta repertoire sequencing, namely 25 tumor regions, 5 adjacent noncancerous liver tissues and 5 peripheral blood samples. Paper-wide results and their limitations: The top 250 clones accounted for a significantly greater share of the repertoire in tumors than in blood (p = 0.039). Because sequencing covered only the TCR beta chain and unpaired alpha chains were not captured, true repertoire diversity is likely underestimated. Comparison of CD4+ and CD8+ T cell repertoires was precluded by the use of bulk unsorted samples. Repertoire overlap was higher between tumor regions (mean about 36%) than tumor-adjacent (17%) or tumor-blood (roughly 14%) pairs, consistent with antigen-driven expansion. Only 4 or 5 patients were included in the study, and the authors note that the findings should be validated in a larger study.

The CDR3 spans 18 residues, from the cysteine through the phenylalanine. Solely the CDR3 DNA is kept, with 54 bases framed from the first base. CDR1 and CDR2 (SGHRS, YFSETQ) derive from the germline V gene. V is pruned by 7 bases and J by 0 bases, leaving 13 bases of the junction without a gene match. Using a constant-region primer and ProtoScript II reverse transcriptase, TCRbeta-specific cDNA was reverse-transcribed from approximately 500 ng total RNA. The TCRbeta libraries were prepared through three rounds of nested multiplex PCR following a slightly modified ARM-PCR procedure. Multiplex TRBV1-TRBV30 forward primers and a Cbeta reverse primer were used in the first two PCR rounds, each of which was run for around 9 cycles. Sample barcodes and Illumina adapters were added in a final 25-cycle PCR with Deep VentR polymerase. Amplicons of 200-500 bp were gel-purified with a QIAquick gel extraction kit before sequencing. An Illumina HiSeq 2500 was used to sequence the TCRbeta amplicons with 250-bp paired-end reads. In the original analysis: To recover full CDR3 sequences, reads were quality-trimmed using Trimmomatic v0.33 and paired reads were then merged using FLASH v1.2.11. V, D and J germline segments were assigned to the rearranged TCRbeta sequences using MiGEC v1.2.1b. Clonotype statistics and Shannon-Wiener diversity indices were calculated with VDJtools v1.0.0. To reduce sampling bias, subsequent analyses other than the diversity analysis used only the 250 most abundant clonotypes in each sample. The raw public data were reprocessed by TCRdb itself: fastp quality trimming at Q25, MiXCR clonotype calling, in-frame beta chains only. Rows are combined by CDR3 protein, so each entry shows the most common genes and DNA. The V and J calls, along with clone size, are taken from TCRdb and not from the paper's own processing. In all, the sample holds some 130,000 distinct CDR3 sequences, and around 70% of those were seen once. The ten largest clonotypes hold 8.1% of the sample.

Without any cell sorting, total RNA and DNA were extracted together from around 20-30 mg of bulk tissue using the AllPrep DNA/RNA mini kit. Roughly five patients with histopathologically diagnosed primary liver carcinoma underwent surgical resection in China between 2015 and March 2016. At the time of sampling, the patients were treatment-naive and had chronic HBV infection. Each fresh piece of tumor and adjacent tissue was cut in two, with one half stored in RNAlater at -80 degrees C and the other half sent for histology. On this clonotype itself: Its antigen remains unidentified. This may be a read error: a much more frequent sequence differs by one nucleotide.

Sequencing was done on a sample of tumor-adjacent normal liver tissue. The chain is encoded by TRBV5-1 joined to TRBJ2-1; 10 of the junction bases match TRBD1. This TCR came from a woman aged 60-75 years with primary liver carcinoma and hepatitis B virus infection. The DNA is TGCGCCAGCGGCAAGGACAGGGGGAAAGGGTACTCCTACAATGAGCAGTTCTTC. This gives the protein CASGKDRGKGYSYNEQFF.